This record looks at one T cell receptor beta chain sequence and its context. The target antigen is unknown. The sample belongs to a study of early T cells in non-severe SARS-CoV-2 infection. Study-level results: Database matching using VDJdb favored anti-spike CD8 responses, with private and CD4 specificities left missing.

V was pared by 3 bases and J by 5 bases, with 8 bases between. The CDR3 length is 12 residues. Per germline, CDR1 SGDLS and CDR2 YYNGEE. Attached unique molecular identifiers marked individual cDNA molecules. TCRdb analysed the 5' RACE reads with MiXCR anew, one entry per CDR3 protein. The sample holds approximately 69,000 distinct CDR3 sequences, roughly a tenth seen once. The chain is built from TRBV9 and TRBJ2-5; D call uncertain. The source of this sequence is an adult who was a healthcare worker with PCR-confirmed SARS-CoV-2 infection or an uninfected control (not recorded which). Specimen: whole blood. The chain's CDR3 is CASSEGGETQYF. The CDR3 bases are TGTGCCAGCAGCGAAGGCGGTGAGACCCAGTACTTC.